This entry concerns a single T cell receptor (beta chain). Measured with immunoSEQ multiplex PCR; TCRdb has only the in-frame clones, and not every one. The data show over 120,000 clones, around 79% seen once. The source of the sample is a study of blood T cell repertoires in COVID-19. At the level of the study: The United States, Italy and Spain provided the acute and convalescent COVID-19 samples.

In germline, CDR1 is KGHSH, CDR2 LQKENI. The germline V and J ends were trimmed by 2 bases and 1 base, with 8 bases remaining between them. This CDR3 has 14 residues. Participants, about 18 to 100 years old, spanned 25 or so US areas. Categorization into cohorts depended on clinical history that participants reported. The V gene is TRBV18, the J gene TRBJ1-1, with D unresolved. The sequence was obtained from a woman in her forties or fifties who had recovered from COVID-19. The sample consisted of PBMCs or T cells enriched from blood (not recorded which). The CDR3 bases are TGTGCCAGCTCACCAGGGCGGGCGAACACTGAAGCTTTCTTT. Its translation is CASSPGRANTEAFF.